These 6 T cell receptor beta chains originate from one sample sequenced in a study of blood T cell repertoires in COVID-19 (dated by TCRdb to between 2020 and 2021). The library was obtained by the immunoSEQ multiplex PCR assay. Imported from immuneACCESS, the table was reduced by TCRdb to in-frame sequences with V and J called. These copies leave out some clones; in studies compared against another copy, an unresolved V gene accounts for under half, and the cause of the remainder is not known. Within this sample are 150,000 to 200,000 clones, with roughly 81% of them counted one time only. The leading ten clones occupy over 9.5% of the sample. The sample comprised peripheral blood. The receptor set was obtained from an elderly woman with COVID-19, enrolled during active disease.

This chain links TRBV4-1 with TRBJ2-1, with 9 nucleotides matching TRBD2. V lost 0 bases and J lost 4; bases outside the gene matches: 4. The CDR3 is made up of 16 amino acids. CDR1 MGHRA and CDR2 YSYEKL come from the germline V gene. CDR3 amino acids: CASSQEETSGYNEQFF. The CDR3 nucleotides are TGCGCCAGCAGCCAAGAAGAGACTAGCGGTTACAATGAGCAGTTCTTC.

The sample holds a few counts of this clone. This chain joins TRBV15 and TRBJ1-2, with 7 positions matching TRBD1. The V gene end was trimmed by 3 bases and the J gene end by 4 bases; junction bases not matched to a gene: 11. The CDR3 is made up of 16 amino acids. CDR1 and CDR2 from the germline V gene are LNHNV and YYDKDF (reference sequence). CDR3 DNA: TGTGCCACCAGCAGGAGTAGGACAGGTCTCGGCTATGGCTACACCTTC. Translating it yields CATSRSRTGLGYGYTF.

This clone was detected only once. The rearrangement links TRBV27 to TRBJ1-5; TRBD1 matches at 7 bases. CDR3 size: 14 residues. CDR1 is MNHEY and CDR2 is SMNVEV in the germline V gene (reference sequence). After removal of 5 bases from V and 6 bases from J, the junction contained 7 bases not matched to a gene. Here the CDR3 reads CASSRTGVAQPQHF. CDR3 DNA: TGTGCCAGCAGTCGAACAGGGGTGGCTCAGCCCCAGCATTTT.

This clone has a handful of counts. The sample has other DNA sequences that encode this CDR3 too. DNA of the CDR3: TGTGCCAGTAGGGACAGGGAGAATCAGCCCCAGCATTTT. Protein sequence: CASRDRENQPQHF. V is TRBV19 and J is TRBJ1-5; 8 bases are shared with TRBD1. V shed 6 bases and J 4 bases; nucleotides not matched to a gene: 2. From germline, CDR1 is LNHDA and CDR2 SQIVND (reference sequence). The CDR3 length is 13 residues.

V usage is TRBV27 and J usage is TRBJ2-1; 8 bases agree with TRBD2. This CDR3 is 16 amino acids long. Unmatched junction bases numbered 11, after V lost 6 bases and J lost 4 bases. CDR1 and CDR2 (germline): MNHEY, SMNVEV (reference sequence). CDR3 sequence (DNA): TGTGCCAGCAGCGTAACAGGGAGCGGGAGATACAATGAGCAGTTCTTC. This encodes CASSVTGSGRYNEQFF.

The rearrangement joins TRBV29-1 to TRBJ2-3; D ambiguous. The CDR3 consists of 11 residues. The germline gives CDR1 SQVTM, CDR2 ANQGSEA. V gave up 6 bases and J gave up 2 bases, with 6 bases separating them. This CDR3 reads CSVQFTDTQYF. The CDR3 DNA follows: TGCAGCGTCCAATTCACAGATACGCAGTATTTT.